The 22 T cell receptor beta chains below all came from one sample that was sequenced in a study of blood T cells in healthy people across ages. A J-beta primer mix and a sample-barcoded 5' primer were used in a second PCR of about 7 to 12 cycles. From the 5' RACE reads, TCRdb called clonotypes with MiXCR, one entry per CDR3 protein. The repertoire has hundreds of thousands of distinct CDR3 sequences, around 45% of them found once; the top ten carry under 35%. The source material was blood. The receptors originated from an older woman in good health.

V gene TRBV20-1 combines with J gene TRBJ2-7; 7 nucleotides align to TRBD2. J was trimmed by 5 bases and V by 4 bases; bases with no gene match: 11. This CDR3 is built from 14 residues. From germline, CDR1 is DFQATT and CDR2 SNEGSKA (reference sequence). The CDR3 loop reads CSANPPGLQNEQYF. CDR3 bases: TGCAGTGCTAACCCTCCGGGACTACAAAACGAGCAGTACTTC.

This clonotype was picked up a small number of times. The chain employs TRBV20-1 and TRBJ2-5; a possible D gene is TRBD1 (6 bases). CDR3 length: 14 amino acids. CDR1 and CDR2 (germline): DFQATT, SNEGSKA (reference sequence). V lost 5 bases, J lost 3 bases, and 16 bases lay in between. The CDR3 DNA sequence: TGCAGTGCTCTTAGACCTACAGGGAAAGAGACCCAGTACTTC. As protein: CSALRPTGKETQYF.

This chain uses TRBV5-1 with TRBJ1-2; TRBD1 agrees at 9 bases. Trimming cost V 4 bases and J 8 bases; bases outside gene matches: 9. The length of the CDR3 is 14 residues. CDR1 is SGHRS and CDR2 is YFSETQ in the germline V gene. The CDR3 here is CASSPGTGKGGYTF. The CDR3 region has the DNA TGCGCCAGCAGCCCCGGGACAGGGAAGGGCGGCTACACCTTC.

This clonotype has a handful of counts. The genes are TRBV4-1 and TRBJ2-7, with TRBD1 matching over 10 bases. V trimming: 1 base; J trimming: 6 bases; junction bases outside the gene matches: 12. Germline V gene data show CDR1 as MGHRA and CDR2 as YSYEKL. The CDR3 has 17 residues. The CDR3 reads CASSQARLGTGVSEQYF. The CDR3 region has the DNA TGCGCCAGCAGCCAAGCCAGATTAGGGACAGGGGTCTCCGAGCAGTACTTC.

The chain uses TRBV24-1 and TRBJ2-1; D gene unclear. Trimming took off 0 bases at V and 7 bases at J, with 3 bases between the two ends. This CDR3 is 12 amino acids long. Germline V gene data show CDR1 as KGHDR and CDR2 as SFDVKD. In nucleotides, the CDR3 is TGTGCCACCAGTGATTTGAGTAATGAGCAGTTCTTC. This encodes CATSDLSNEQFF.

This clonotype has only a few counts. CDR3 nucleotides: TGTGCCAGCAGTCGGACAGGGAACATTCAGTACTTC. As protein: CASSRTGNIQYF. The chain has TRBV12-3 or TRBV12-4 and TRBJ2-4, with TRBD1 matching 8 bases. J was trimmed by 7 bases and V by 5 bases; bases with no gene match: 1. CDR3 length: 12 amino acids.

There are many counts of this clonotype. V gene TRBV5-1 combines with J gene TRBJ2-7; 10 nucleotides match TRBD1. CDR3 length: 16 residues. V dropped 4 bases and J dropped 4; count of bases not matched to a gene: 11. Per the germline V gene, CDR1 is SGHRS and CDR2 is YFSETQ. The CDR3 reads CASSPSGTGVGYEQYF. The CDR3 nucleotides are TGCGCCAGCAGCCCCTCTGGGACAGGGGTCGGTTACGAGCAGTACTTC.

This clonotype was found a few times. The chain carries TRBV6-2 or TRBV6-3 and TRBJ2-7; D is possibly TRBD1 (6 bases). The CDR3 is 14 amino acids. The germline V gene encodes CDR1 MNHEY and CDR2 SVGEGT. V was cut by 4 bases and J by 7 bases, with 17 bases left in between. CDR3 nucleotide sequence: TGTGCCAGCAGTTTAGGACAGCCTCTTTGGGAGCAGTACTTC. Protein: CASSLGQPLWEQYF.

This clonotype has only a few counts. This chain joins TRBV27 and TRBJ2-1; no clear D. The CDR3 runs 14 residues. V lost 1 base, J lost 5 bases, and 9 bases lay in between. Germline CDR1 is MNHEY and CDR2 is SMNVEV (reference sequence). The CDR3 sequence is CASSLLRQDNEQFF. CDR3 in DNA: TGTGCCAGCAGTTTATTGAGGCAGGACAATGAGCAGTTCTTC.

The V gene is TRBV20-1, the J gene TRBJ2-1; TRBD2 matches 9 bases. J was trimmed by 6 bases and V by 4 bases; bases with no gene match: 7. In germline, CDR1 is DFQATT, CDR2 SNEGSKA (reference sequence). The CDR3 has 14 amino acids. The CDR3 is CSAMREGRLNEQFF. DNA for the CDR3: TGCAGTGCTATGCGGGAGGGCCGTCTCAATGAGCAGTTCTTC.

The chain joins TRBV18 to TRBJ1-2; 7 bases are shared with TRBD1. The CDR3 has 14 amino acids. Germline CDR1 KGHSH, CDR2 LQKENI. The trim removed 6 bases at V and 5 bases at J, leaving 9 bases unmatched. Written as DNA, the CDR3 is TGTGCCAGCTCTGGGATCGGGACAGAGTATGGCTACACCTTC. Translation gives CASSGIGTEYGYTF. The full variable domain, its missing parts supplied by reference TRBV18 and TRBJ1-2, is NAGVMQNPRHLVRRRGQEARLRCSPMKGHSHVYWYRQLPEEGLKFMVYLQKENIIDESGMPKERFSAEFPKEGPSILRIQQVVRGDSAAYFCASSGIGTEYGYTFGSGTRLTVV.

This clonotype was detected only a few times. The chain couples TRBV30 to TRBJ2-7, with TRBD2 matching 9 bases. CDR1 and CDR2 (germline): GTSNPN, SVGIG (reference sequence). The CDR3 runs 17 residues. The J segment lost 5 bases and the V segment lost 1 base, leaving 15 bases of the junction unmatched. The CDR3 bases are TGTGCCTGGAGTGAAGGACTAGCGACGGTCCCCAGGGACGAGCAGTACTTC. It codes for CAWSEGLATVPRDEQYF. The whole variable domain, filled in from reference TRBV30 and TRBJ2-7, reads SQTIHQWPATLVQPVGSPLSLECTVEGTSNPNLYWYRQAAGRGLQLLFYSVGIGQISSEVPQNLSASRPQDRQFILSSKKLLLSDSGFYLCAWSEGLATVPRDEQYFGPGTRLTVT.

The chain uses TRBV6-2 or TRBV6-3 and TRBJ2-6; D is ambiguous. The CDR3 has 15 amino acids. Trimming left V 2 bases short and J 0 bases short, with 5 bases between. Germline assignment: CDR1 MNHEY and CDR2 SVGEGT. DNA of the CDR3: TGTGCCAGCAGTTACGTGCGCTCTGGGGCCAACGTCCTGACTTTC. Its protein is CASSYVRSGANVLTF.

This clonotype was seen a handful of times. The chain has TRBV4-2 and TRBJ2-4; 7 bases match TRBD2. The J call may be faulty, since TRBJ2-7 better matches the DNA end. CDR3 length equals 14 residues. The germline V gene encodes CDR1 LGHNA and CDR2 YNFKEQ. Here the CDR3 reads CASSLGGYAGEQYF. Here the CDR3 DNA reads TGTGCCAGCAGCCTCGGGGGGTACGCGGGCGAGCAGTACTTC.

This chain uses TRBV15 with TRBJ1-1, with 10 bases fitting TRBD1. Germline lookup yields CDR1 LNHNV and CDR2 YYDKDF (reference sequence). The CDR3 length is 13 residues. Trimming at V came to 4 bases and at J to 10 bases, leaving 6 bases not matched to a gene. The CDR3 nucleotides are TGTGCCACCAGCATCACCGGGACAGGGGTAGCTTTCTTT. Protein product: CATSITGTGVAFF. Full variable domain (remainder filled in from reference TRBV15 and TRBJ1-1): DAMVIQNPRYQVTQFGKPVTLSCSQTLNHNVMYWYQQKSSQAPKLLFHYYDKDFNNEADTPDNFQSRRPNTSFCFLDIRSPGLGDTAMYLCATSITGTGVAFFGQGTRLTVV.

The chain employs TRBV28 and TRBJ1-1, with D uncertain. V lost 8 bases, J lost 5 bases, and 18 bases lay in between. The CDR3 runs 14 residues. Germline CDR1 and CDR2: MDHEN and SYDVKM. The CDR3 nucleotides read TGTGCCAGCCGGTTTCGCGGGGTAGTGACTGAAGCTTTCTTT. The encoded protein is CASRFRGVVTEAFF.

This chain links TRBV4-2 with TRBJ2-7; D gene ambiguous. CDR1 is LGHNA, CDR2 YNFKEQ, per germline. This CDR3 comprises 14 residues. Trimming cost V 1 base and J 8 bases, with 15 bases left between them. This CDR3 reads CASSQASGLPKQYF. As DNA, the CDR3 is TGTGCCAGCAGCCAAGCCTCCGGTCTCCCCAAGCAGTACTTC.

The V gene is TRBV5-1, the J gene TRBJ2-1, with D tentatively TRBD2 (5 bases). The germline V and J ends were trimmed by 0 bases and 0 bases, with 10 bases remaining between them. Per the germline V gene, CDR1 is SGHRS and CDR2 is YFSETQ. The CDR3 spans 16 residues. The CDR3 here is CASSLGERNSYNEQFF. CDR3 bases: TGCGCCAGCAGCTTGGGGGAGCGGAACTCCTACAATGAGCAGTTCTTC.

This chain connects TRBV4-2 to TRBJ1-6; D uncertain. The germline gives CDR1 LGHNA, CDR2 YNFKEQ. This CDR3 contains 14 residues. V shed 3 bases and J shed 6 bases, with 9 bases lying between them. CDR3 bases: TGTGCCAGCAGCCATACAGCGGGTAATTCACCCCTCCACTTT. Protein product: CASSHTAGNSPLHF.

This clonotype was found a few times. The rearrangement links TRBV12-3 or TRBV12-4 to TRBJ2-5, with 8 bases aligning to TRBD1. V gave up 8 bases and J gave up 6 bases; unmatched junction bases: 14. CDR3 size: 15 residues. The CDR3 coding sequence is TGTGCCAGCGGCCCAGGCTACACAGGGGGAAAGACCCAGTACTTC. The encoded protein is CASGPGYTGGKTQYF.

In this sample, this clonotype turned up a few times. The V call is TRBV20-1, the J call TRBJ2-4; D uncertain. V was pared by 3 bases and J by 0 bases, with 12 bases between. CDR1 is DFQATT, CDR2 SNEGSKA, per germline (reference sequence). The CDR3 contains 15 residues. The CDR3 DNA follows: TGCAGTGCTAGTATAGGGCGTTTAGCCAAAAACATTCAGTACTTC. This codes for CSASIGRLAKNIQYF.

CDR3 region: CASGPQRPVTEAFF. As DNA, the CDR3 is TGTGCCAGCGGACCACAGCGGCCCGTCACTGAAGCTTTCTTT. The chain links TRBV6-2 or TRBV6-3 to TRBJ1-1; D call uncertain. CDR1 is MNHEY and CDR2 is SVGEGT in the germline V gene. This CDR3 has 14 amino acids. V shed 8 bases and J shed 4 bases, with 17 bases lying between them.